This TCR beta chain was sequenced for a study of OX40 agonist ivuxolimab in advanced cancers. CDR1 and CDR2 from the germline V gene are MNHEY and SVGAGI. This CDR3 contains 15 residues. Trimming removed 5 bases from V and 1 base from J, with 12 bases in between. The protocol was immunoSEQ multiplex PCR, while the TCRdb copy is restricted to in-frame clones and leaves out a portion. Seen here are tens of thousands of clones, 88% observed once, and the top ten hold about 0.8%. The chain recombines TRBV6-5 with TRBJ1-5; no reliable D call. This clonotype was sampled from an adult with an advanced solid tumor such as melanoma, head and neck, liver or kidney cancer. The sample was CD4+ or CD8+ T cells sorted from blood, taken in a trial of the OX40 agonist ivuxolimab. The CDR3 DNA is TGTGCCAGCAGTCCAGCCGACTTGAGCAATCAGCCCCAGCATTTT. It yields the protein CASSPADLSNQPQHF.